This T cell receptor (beta chain) stems from a study of T cell responses to AZD1222 COVID-19 vaccine. General observations from the study: It should be noted that donors were predominantly white British and more often female, and clonal diversity was possibly underestimated.

V was pared by 7 bases and J by 3 bases, with 4 bases of the junction left unmatched. This CDR3 spans 13 amino acids. As to this clone: Its antigen remains unidentified.

Data came from immunoSEQ multiplex PCR; TCRdb stores just in-frame clones and leaves some out. The sample lists 150,000 or so clones, around 90% seen once, with approximately 6.3% in the top ten. This rearrangement joins TRBV12-3 or TRBV12-4 to TRBJ1-1, with TRBD1 matching over 8 bases. The sequence derives from an adult who received the AZD1222 COVID-19 vaccine. The sample in question was peripheral blood, obtained 28 days after the second AZD1222 dose. CDR3 nucleotides: TGTGCCAGCACCAGGGGGCAGTACACTGAAGCTTTCTTT. Protein product: CASTRGQYTEAFF.